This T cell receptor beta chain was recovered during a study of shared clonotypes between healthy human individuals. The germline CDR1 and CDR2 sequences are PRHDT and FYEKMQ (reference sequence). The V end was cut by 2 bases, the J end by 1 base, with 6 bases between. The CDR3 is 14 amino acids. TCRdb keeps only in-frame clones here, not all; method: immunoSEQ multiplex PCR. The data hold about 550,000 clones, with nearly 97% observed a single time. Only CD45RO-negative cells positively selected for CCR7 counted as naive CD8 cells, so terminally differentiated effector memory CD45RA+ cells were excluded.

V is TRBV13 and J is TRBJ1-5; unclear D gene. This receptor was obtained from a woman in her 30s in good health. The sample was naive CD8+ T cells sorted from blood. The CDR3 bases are TGTGCCAGCAGCTTAAGGGTCAGCAATCAGCCCCAGCATTTT. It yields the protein CASSLRVSNQPQHF. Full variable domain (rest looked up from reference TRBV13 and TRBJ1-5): AAGVIQSPRHLIKEKRETATLKCYPIPRHDTVYWYQQGPGQDPQFLISFYEKMQSDKGSIPDRFSAQQFSDYHSELNMSSLELGDSALYFCASSLRVSNQPQHFGDGTRLSIL.